This TCR beta chain was captured by sequencing in a study of T-cell reconstitution after alpha-beta-depleted transplantation in children. Unique molecular identifiers were incorporated into the prepared TCRbeta library. A single record per CDR3 protein comes from TCRdb applying MiXCR to the PCR reads. The data contain about 540,000 distinct CDR3 sequences, around 18% of them singletons. CDR3 length: 16 amino acids. V was clipped by 1 base and J by 6 bases; unmatched bases: 10. The germline CDR1 and CDR2 sequences are SGHVS and FNYEAQ. The chain is built from TRBV7-6 and TRBJ2-7, with 9 positions matching TRBD1. The clonotype originates from a human donor who donated a stem cell graft to a child with acute lymphoblastic leukemia. The material was PBMCs from the stem cell graft donor, obtained from the stem cell graft. CDR3 region: CASSLGYGTGIGEQYF. The CDR3 DNA reads as TGTGCCAGCAGCTTAGGGTATGGGACAGGGATCGGCGAGCAGTACTTC. Full variable domain (remainder filled in from reference TRBV7-6 and TRBJ2-7): GAGVSQSPRYKVTKRGQDVALRCDPISGHVSLYWYRQALGQGPEFLTYFNYEAQQDKSGLPNDRFSAERPEGSISTLTIQRTEQRDSAMYRCASSLGYGTGIGEQYFGPGTRLTVT.